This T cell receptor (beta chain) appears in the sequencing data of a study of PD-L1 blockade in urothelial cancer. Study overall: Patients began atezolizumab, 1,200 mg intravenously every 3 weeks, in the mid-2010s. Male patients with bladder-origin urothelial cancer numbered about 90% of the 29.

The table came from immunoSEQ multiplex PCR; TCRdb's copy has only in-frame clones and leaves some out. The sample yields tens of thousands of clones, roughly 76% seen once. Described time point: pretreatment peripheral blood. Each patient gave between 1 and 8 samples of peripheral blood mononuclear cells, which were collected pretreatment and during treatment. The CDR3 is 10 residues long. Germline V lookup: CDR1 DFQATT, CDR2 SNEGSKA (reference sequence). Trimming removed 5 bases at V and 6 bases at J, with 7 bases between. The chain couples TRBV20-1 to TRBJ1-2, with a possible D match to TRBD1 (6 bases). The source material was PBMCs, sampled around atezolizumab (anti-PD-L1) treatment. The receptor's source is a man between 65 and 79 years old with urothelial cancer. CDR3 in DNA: TGCAGTGCTTCAGGGGATGGCTACACCTTC. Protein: CSASGDGYTF.